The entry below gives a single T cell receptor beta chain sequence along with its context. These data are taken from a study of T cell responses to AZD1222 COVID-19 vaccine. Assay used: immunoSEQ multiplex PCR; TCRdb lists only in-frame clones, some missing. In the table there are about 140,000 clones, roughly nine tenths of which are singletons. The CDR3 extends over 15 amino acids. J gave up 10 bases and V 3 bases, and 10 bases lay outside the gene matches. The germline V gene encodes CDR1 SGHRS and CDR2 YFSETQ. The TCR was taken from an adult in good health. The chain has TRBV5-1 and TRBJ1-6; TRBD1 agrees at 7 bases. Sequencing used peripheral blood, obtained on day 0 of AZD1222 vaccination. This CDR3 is CASSSEPTGNSPLHF. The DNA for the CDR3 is TGCGCCAGCAGCTCCGAACCGACAGGGAACTCACCCCTCCACTTT.